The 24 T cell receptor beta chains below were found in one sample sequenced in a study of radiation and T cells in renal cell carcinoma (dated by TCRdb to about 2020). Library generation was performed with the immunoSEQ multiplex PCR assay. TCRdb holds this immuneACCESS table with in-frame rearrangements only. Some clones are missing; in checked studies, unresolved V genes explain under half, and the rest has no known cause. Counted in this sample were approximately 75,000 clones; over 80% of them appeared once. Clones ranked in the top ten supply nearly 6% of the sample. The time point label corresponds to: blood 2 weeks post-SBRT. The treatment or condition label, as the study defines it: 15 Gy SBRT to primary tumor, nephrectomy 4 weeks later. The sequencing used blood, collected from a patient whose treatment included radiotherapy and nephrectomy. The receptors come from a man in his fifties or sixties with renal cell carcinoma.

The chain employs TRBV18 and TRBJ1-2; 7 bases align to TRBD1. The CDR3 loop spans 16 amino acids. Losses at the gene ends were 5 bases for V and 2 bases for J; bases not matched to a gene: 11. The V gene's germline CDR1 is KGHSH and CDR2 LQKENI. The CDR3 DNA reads TGTGCCAGCTCAGATATTCTGGACAGGCCCAACTATGGCTACACCTTC. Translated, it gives CASSDILDRPNYGYTF.

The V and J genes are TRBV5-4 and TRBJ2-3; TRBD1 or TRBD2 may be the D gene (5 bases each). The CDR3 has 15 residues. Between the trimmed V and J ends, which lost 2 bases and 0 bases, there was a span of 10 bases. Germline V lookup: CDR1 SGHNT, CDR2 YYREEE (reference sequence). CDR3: CASSFRGLSTDTQYF. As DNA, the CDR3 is TGTGCCAGCAGCTTCCGGGGCCTTAGCACAGATACGCAGTATTTT.

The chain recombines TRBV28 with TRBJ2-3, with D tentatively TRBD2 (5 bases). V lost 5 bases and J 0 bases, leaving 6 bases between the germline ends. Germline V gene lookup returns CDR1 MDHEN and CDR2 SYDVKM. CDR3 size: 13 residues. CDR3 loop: CASSPGSTDTQYF. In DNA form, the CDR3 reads TGTGCCAGCAGTCCGGGGAGCACAGATACGCAGTATTTT.

Written as DNA, the CDR3 is TGTGCCAGCAGTTCGCACAGGGGAACCAACGTCCTGACTTTC. Translation gives CASSSHRGTNVLTF. The rearrangement joins TRBV28 to TRBJ2-6; the match to TRBD1 covers 7 bases. CDR3 size: 14 residues. Losses at the gene ends were 4 bases for V and 8 bases for J; bases not matched to a gene: 5. The germline CDR1 and CDR2 sequences are MDHEN and SYDVKM.

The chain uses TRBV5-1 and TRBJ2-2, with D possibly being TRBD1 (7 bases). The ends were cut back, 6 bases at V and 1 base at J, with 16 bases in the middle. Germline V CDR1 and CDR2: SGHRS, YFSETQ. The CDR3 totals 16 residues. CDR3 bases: TGCGCCAGCAAGTCAGGGGGAGGAATGAACACCGGGGAGCTGTTTTTT. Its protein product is CASKSGGGMNTGELFF.

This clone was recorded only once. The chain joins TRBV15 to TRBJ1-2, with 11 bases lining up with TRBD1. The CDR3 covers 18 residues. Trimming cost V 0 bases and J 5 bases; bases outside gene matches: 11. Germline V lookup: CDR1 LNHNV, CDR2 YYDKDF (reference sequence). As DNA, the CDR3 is TGTGCCACCAGCAGAGATCTTGCGGGACAGGGGGTTGGGTATGGCTACACCTTC. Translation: CATSRDLAGQGVGYGYTF.

The CDR3 region is CATSRDLAGDTEAFF. For the CDR3, the DNA is TGTGCCACCAGCAGAGATCTGGCAGGGGACACTGAAGCTTTCTTT. V gene TRBV15 combines with J gene TRBJ1-1, with D possibly TRBD1 on 6 matching bases. This CDR3 has 15 residues. The ends were cut back, 0 bases at V and 3 bases at J, with 11 bases in the middle. Germline CDR1 LNHNV, CDR2 YYDKDF (reference sequence).

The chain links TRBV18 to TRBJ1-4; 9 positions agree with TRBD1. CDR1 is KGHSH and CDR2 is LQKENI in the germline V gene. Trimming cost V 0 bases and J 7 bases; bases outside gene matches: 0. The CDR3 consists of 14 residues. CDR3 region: CASSPPDRGEKLFF. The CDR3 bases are TGTGCCAGCTCACCACCGGACAGGGGTGAAAAACTGTTTTTT.

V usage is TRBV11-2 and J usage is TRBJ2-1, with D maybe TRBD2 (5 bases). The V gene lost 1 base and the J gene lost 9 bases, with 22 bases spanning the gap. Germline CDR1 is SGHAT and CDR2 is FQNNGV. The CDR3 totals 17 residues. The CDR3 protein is CASSLGLGGSRESEQFF. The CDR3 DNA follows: TGTGCCAGCAGCTTAGGGCTGGGTGGGAGCCGGGAAAGTGAGCAGTTCTTC.

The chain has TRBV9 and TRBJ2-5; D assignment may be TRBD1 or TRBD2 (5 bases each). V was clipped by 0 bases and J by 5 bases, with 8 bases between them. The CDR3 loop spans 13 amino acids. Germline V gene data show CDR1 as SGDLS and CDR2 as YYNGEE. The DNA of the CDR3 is TGTGCCAGCAGCGTAGGCGAGGGGGAGACCCAGTACTTC. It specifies CASSVGEGETQYF.

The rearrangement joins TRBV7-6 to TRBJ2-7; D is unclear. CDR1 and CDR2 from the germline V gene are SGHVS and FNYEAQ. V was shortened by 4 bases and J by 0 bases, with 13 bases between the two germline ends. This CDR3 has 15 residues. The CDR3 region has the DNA TGTGCCAGCAGCTCCGAATCGGGCAGCTCCTACGAGCAGTACTTC. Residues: CASSSESGSSYEQYF.

The CDR3 sequence: CASSLVDTQYF. CDR3 bases: TGTGCCAGCAGCTTGGTAGATACGCAGTATTTT. The rearrangement joins TRBV5-5 to TRBJ2-3, with D unclear. V was trimmed by 0 bases and J by 5 bases, leaving 1 base between them. CDR1 and CDR2 from the germline V gene are SGHKS and YYEKEE (reference sequence). The CDR3 totals 11 residues.

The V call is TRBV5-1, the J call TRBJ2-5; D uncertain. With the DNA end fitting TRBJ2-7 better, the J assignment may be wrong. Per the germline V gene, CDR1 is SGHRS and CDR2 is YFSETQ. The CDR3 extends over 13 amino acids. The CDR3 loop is CASSLAGTYEQYF. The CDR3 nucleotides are TGCGCCAGCAGCTTGGCCGGTACCTACGAGCAGTACTTC.

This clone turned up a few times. The CDR3 coding sequence is TGTGCCAGCAGCTTTAGTGGACAGGGCCACGAGCAGTACTTC. Its protein is CASSFSGQGHEQYF. V gene TRBV6-1 combines with J gene TRBJ2-7, with TRBD1 matching 8 bases. Germline trimming cut 6 bases from V and 5 bases from J; bases unmatched to any gene: 9. From germline, CDR1 is MNHNS and CDR2 SASEGT. CDR3 length: 14 residues.

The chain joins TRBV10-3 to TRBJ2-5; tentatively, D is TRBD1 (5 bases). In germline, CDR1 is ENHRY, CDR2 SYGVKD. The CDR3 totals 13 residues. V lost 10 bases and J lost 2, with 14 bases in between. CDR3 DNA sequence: TGTGCCACCGCAGAAAGGGGACAAGAGACCCAGTACTTC. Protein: CATAERGQETQYF.

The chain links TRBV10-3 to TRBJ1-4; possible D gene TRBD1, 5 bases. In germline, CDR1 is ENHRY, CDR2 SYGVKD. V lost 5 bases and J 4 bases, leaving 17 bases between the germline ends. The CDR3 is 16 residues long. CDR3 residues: CAISRGGAADNEKLFF. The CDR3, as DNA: TGTGCCATCAGTCGAGGAGGGGCTGCAGATAATGAAAAACTGTTTTTT.

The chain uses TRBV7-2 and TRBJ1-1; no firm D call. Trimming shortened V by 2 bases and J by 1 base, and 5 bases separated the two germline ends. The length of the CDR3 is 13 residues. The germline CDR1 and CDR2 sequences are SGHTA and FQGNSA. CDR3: CASSLLWNTEAFF. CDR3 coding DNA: TGTGCCAGCAGCTTATTATGGAACACTGAAGCTTTCTTT.

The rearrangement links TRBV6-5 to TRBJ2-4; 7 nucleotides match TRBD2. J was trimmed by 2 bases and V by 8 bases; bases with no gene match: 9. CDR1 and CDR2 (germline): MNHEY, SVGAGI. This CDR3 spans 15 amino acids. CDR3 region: CASGTSDASKNIQYF. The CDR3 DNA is TGTGCCAGCGGAACTAGCGACGCGTCCAAAAACATTCAGTACTTC.

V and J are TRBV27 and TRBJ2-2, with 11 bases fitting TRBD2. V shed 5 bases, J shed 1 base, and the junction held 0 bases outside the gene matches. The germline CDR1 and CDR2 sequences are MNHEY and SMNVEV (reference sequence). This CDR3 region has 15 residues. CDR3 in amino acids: CASSGTSGNTGELFF. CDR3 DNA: TGTGCCAGCAGTGGGACTAGCGGGAACACCGGGGAGCTGTTTTTT.

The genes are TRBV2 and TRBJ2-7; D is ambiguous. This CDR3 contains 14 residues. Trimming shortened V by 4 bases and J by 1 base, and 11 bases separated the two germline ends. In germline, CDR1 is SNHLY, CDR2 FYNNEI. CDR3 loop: CASSAGLRSYEQYF. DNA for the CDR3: TGTGCCAGCAGTGCCGGGTTGAGATCCTACGAGCAGTACTTC.

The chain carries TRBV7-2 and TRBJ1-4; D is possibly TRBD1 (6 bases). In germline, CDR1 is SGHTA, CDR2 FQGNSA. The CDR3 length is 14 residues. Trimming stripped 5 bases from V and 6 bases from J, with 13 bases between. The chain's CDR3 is CASSQRGNYEKLFF. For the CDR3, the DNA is TGTGCCAGCAGCCAAAGGGGGAATTATGAAAAACTGTTTTTT.

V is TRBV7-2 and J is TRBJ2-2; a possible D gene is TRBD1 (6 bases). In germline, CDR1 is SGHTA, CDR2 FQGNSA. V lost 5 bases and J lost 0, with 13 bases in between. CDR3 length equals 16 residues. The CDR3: CASSPRGGTNTGELFF. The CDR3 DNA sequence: TGTGCCAGCAGCCCCCGAGGGGGTACGAACACCGGGGAGCTGTTTTTT.

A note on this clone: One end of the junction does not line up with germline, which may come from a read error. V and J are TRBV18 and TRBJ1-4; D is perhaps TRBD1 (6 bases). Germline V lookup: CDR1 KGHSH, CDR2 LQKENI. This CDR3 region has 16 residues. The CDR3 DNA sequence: TGTGTCAGCTCACCTTTGACAGGCGGGTCGGGAGAAAAACTGTTTTTT. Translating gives CVSSPLTGGSGEKLFF. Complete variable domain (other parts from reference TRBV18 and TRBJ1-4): NAGVMQNPRHLVRRRGQEARLRCSPMKGHSHVYWYRQLPEEGLKFMVYLQKENIIDESGMPKERFSAEFPKEGPSILRIQQVVRGDSAAYFCVSSPLTGGSGEKLFFGSGTQLSVL.

CDR3 protein: CASSLVADSYEQYF. The CDR3 DNA reads TGCGCCAGCAGCTTAGTAGCGGACTCCTACGAGCAGTACTTC. V and J are TRBV5-1 and TRBJ2-7; possibly TRBD2 for D (6 bases). The ends were cut back, 2 bases at V and 0 bases at J, with 9 bases in the middle. CDR1 SGHRS and CDR2 YFSETQ come from the germline V gene. CDR3 length: 14 amino acids.